The rows below give T cell receptor beta chains drawn from one sample of a study of shared clonotypes between healthy human individuals. Data came from immunoSEQ multiplex PCR; TCRdb stores just in-frame clones and leaves some out. Here the sample spans 850,000 to 1,200,000 clones, about three quarters being singletons. What was sequenced was memory CD4+ T cells sorted from blood. The receptors shown here come from a man between 18 and 29 years old in good health. CDR3s include the opening cysteine and the closing phenylalanine or tryptophan. The D gene is left open where the match is weak. The size of a clone is reported for some rows only, either as once, few or many, or as a class for expanded clones.

v_call,d_call,j_call,clone_size,cdr3_aa,cdr3_nt
TRBV19,.,TRBJ2-5,.,CASSYAGKETQYF,TGTGCCAGTAGTTACGCAGGGAAGGAGACCCAGTACTTC
TRBV6-6,.,TRBJ1-1,.,CASTNTRGGTEAFF,TGTGCCAGCACTAACACTAGGGGGGGCACTGAAGCTTTCTTT
TRBV29-1,.,TRBJ2-5,.,CSAASSETQYF,TGCAGCGCTGCCTCATCGGAGACCCAGTACTTC
TRBV28,TRBD2,TRBJ2-5,.,CASSLGLAGGQETQYF,TGTGCCAGCAGTTTGGGGCTAGCGGGGGGCCAAGAGACCCAGTACTTC
TRBV9,TRBD1,TRBJ1-3,.,CASSHLGTGTGNTIYF,TGTGCCAGCAGCCATCTAGGGACAGGGACTGGAAACACCATATATTTT
TRBV7-9,.,TRBJ1-4,.,CASSFGAGNEKLFF,TGTGCCAGCAGCTTCGGCGCAGGGAATGAAAAACTGTTTTTT
TRBV7-2,.,TRBJ2-1,.,CASSPLTLYNEQFF,TGTGCCAGCAGCCCATTGACTCTTTACAATGAGCAGTTCTTC
TRBV18,.,TRBJ1-5,.,CASSRVEGNQPQHF,TGTGCCAGCTCACGGGTGGAGGGCAATCAGCCCCAGCATTTT
TRBV5-8,TRBD2,TRBJ2-7,medium-sized,CASSLSGSREQYF,TGTGCCAGCAGCCTCAGCGGGAGCAGGGAGCAGTACTTC
TRBV27,TRBD1,TRBJ1-6,few,CASSRDSLSYNSPLHF,TGTGCCAGCAGCCGGGACAGCCTCTCCTATAATTCACCCCTCCACTTT
TRBV6-1,.,TRBJ1-2,.,CASSELTAIYGYTF,TGTGCCAGCAGTGAGCTTACAGCCATCTATGGCTACACCTTC
TRBV7-2,TRBD2,TRBJ2-7,.,CASSSRLAGGKGSEQYF,TGTGCCAGCAGCTCACGACTAGCGGGAGGCAAAGGCTCCGAGCAGTACTTC
TRBV14,.,TRBJ2-3,.,CASSQGVGVQGTQYF,TGTGCCAGCAGCCAAGGGGTCGGGGTACAAGGTACGCAGTATTTT
TRBV19,.,TRBJ2-3,.,CASSIGHTADTQYF,TGTGCCAGTAGTATAGGACATACAGCTGATACGCAGTATTTT
TRBV5-1,.,TRBJ1-4,.,CASTPTGLEEKLFF,TGCGCCAGCACCCCTACAGGGCTGGAGGAAAAACTGTTTTTT
TRBV6-5,TRBD1,TRBJ1-1,few,CASSRPGQGAHAFF,TGTGCCAGCAGTAGACCGGGACAGGGGGCGCATGCTTTCTTT
TRBV29-1,.,TRBJ2-3,.,CSVDPWGGLTGTDTQYF,TGCAGCGTTGATCCCTGGGGGGGGCTCACCGGCACAGATACGCAGTATTTT
TRBV19,TRBD1,TRBJ2-5,.,CASSIGQGGLQETQYF,TGTGCCAGTAGTATCGGACAGGGGGGACTCCAAGAGACCCAGTACTTC
TRBV9,.,TRBJ1-6,.,CASSVVDSQGPLHF,TGTGCCAGCAGCGTAGTAGACAGCCAGGGACCCCTCCACTTT
TRBV20-1,.,TRBJ1-2,once,CSAVVDYGYTF,TGCAGTGCTGTGGTAGACTATGGCTACACCTTC
TRBV19,.,TRBJ1-6,.,CASSETPSYNSPLHF,TGTGCCAGTAGTGAGACGCCTTCCTATAATTCACCCCTCCACTTT
TRBV5-1,.,TRBJ2-5,.,CASSHARGNQETQYF,TGCGCCAGCAGCCACGCCCGGGGTAACCAAGAGACCCAGTACTTC
TRBV6-1,.,TRBJ2-5,many,CASSDLETQYF,TGTGCCAGCAGTGACCTGGAGACCCAGTACTTC
TRBV28,.,TRBJ2-6,once,CASTPQGSGANVLTF,TGTGCCAGCACTCCTCAGGGCTCAGGGGCCAACGTCCTGACTTTC
TRBV5-4,.,TRBJ1-5,.,CASSFPLAQPQHF,TGTGCCAGCAGCTTCCCCTTAGCGCAGCCCCAGCATTTT
TRBV7-2,.,TRBJ2-3,.,CASSFGGFTDTQYF,TGTGCCAGCAGCTTCGGAGGATTCACAGATACGCAGTATTTT
TRBV19,TRBD1,TRBJ1-3,.,CASSVGQGARGNTIYF,TGTGCCAGTAGTGTGGGACAGGGGGCGCGCGGAAACACCATATATTTT
TRBV5-6,.,TRBJ2-5,.,CASSPVQRAETQYF,TGTGCCAGCAGCCCCGTCCAAAGAGCAGAGACCCAGTACTTC
TRBV7-2,TRBD1,TRBJ1-1,.,CASSSGQGHTEAFF,TGTGCCAGCAGCTCCGGACAGGGCCACACTGAAGCTTTCTTT